This is a list of T cell receptor beta chains from one sample in a study of cytomegalovirus exposure and HLA in healthy donors. Profiling relied on immunoSEQ multiplex PCR, and the TCRdb table lists in-frame clones only, not all of them. Altogether roughly 130,000 clones are present, about four fifths being singletons, with the ten largest covering over 1.1%. The sequencing input was PBMCs. These TCRs come from a young woman in good health and CMV-seronegative. Each CDR3 is given with its conserved first and last residue. Each record gives: clone size, D gene, V gene, J gene, CDR3 protein, CDR3 DNA. The D gene is left open where the match is weak. Only part of the rows carry a size: once, few, many, or a class if the clone is expanded.

few	TRBD1	TRBV5-1	TRBJ1-6	CASSPEGANPPPLHF	TGCGCCAGCTCCCCGGAGGGGGCCAACCCGCCACCCCTCCACTTT
-	-	TRBV6-6	TRBJ2-1	CASSYPTPGDNEQFF	TGTGCCAGCAGTTACCCGACACCCGGTGACAATGAGCAGTTCTTC
-	-	TRBV27	TRBJ2-4	CASSLYPPSDIQYF	TGTGCCAGCAGTTTATACCCCCCCAGCGACATTCAGTACTTC
-	TRBD1	TRBV7-2	TRBJ2-5	CASSLGGQNQETQYF	TGTGCCAGCAGCTTAGGGGGACAGAACCAAGAGACCCAGTACTTC
-	-	TRBV14	TRBJ2-1	CASSHLHYDLRPDEQFF	TGTGCCAGCAGCCACCTTCACTATGACTTGAGACCCGATGAGCAGTTCTTC
-	TRBD1	TRBV27	TRBJ2-7	CASSLEDREVPYEQYF	TGTGCCAGCAGTCTCGAGGACAGGGAGGTCCCCTACGAGCAGTACTTC
few	TRBD1	TRBV7-8	TRBJ2-7	CASSLAPGQTYEQYF	TGTGCCAGCAGCTTAGCGCCGGGACAGACCTACGAGCAGTACTTC
-	TRBD2	TRBV11-2	TRBJ2-2	CASSLAASGGNTGELFF	TGTGCCAGCAGCTTAGCCGCTAGCGGGGGGAACACCGGGGAGCTGTTTTTT
-	TRBD2	TRBV7-9	TRBJ2-4	CATGGPKNIQYF	TGTGCCACGGGGGGGCCGAAAAACATTCAGTACTTC
-	TRBD1	TRBV5-4	TRBJ1-6	CASSLRGQDSPLHF	TGTGCCAGCAGCCTCAGGGGGCAGGATTCACCCCTCCACTTT
-	TRBD1	TRBV5-6	TRBJ1-2	CASSSSPGQGRYGYTF	TGTGCCAGCAGCTCCTCACCGGGACAGGGTCGCTATGGCTACACCTTC